These 18 T cell receptor beta chains came from one sample sequenced in a study of control samples from healthy donors and cancer patients. Profiling relied on immunoSEQ multiplex PCR, and the TCRdb table lists in-frame clones only, not all of them. The sample comprises about 120,000 clones, roughly 90% of which are singletons, and 30% to 50% rests with the top ten. The source material was blood. The receptor source for this set is a middle-aged man in good health.

The chain couples TRBV10-3 to TRBJ1-2; no clear D gene. This CDR3 region has 12 residues. The ends were cut back, 4 bases at V and 7 bases at J, with 10 bases in the middle. CDR1 is ENHRY, CDR2 SYGVKD, per germline. The CDR3 nucleotides are TGTGCCATCAGTGGCAGCGCAGGTGGCTACACCTTC. Encoded protein: CAISGSAGGYTF.

The V call is TRBV27, the J call TRBJ1-2; 9 positions match TRBD1. Trimming cost V 6 bases and J 4 bases; bases outside gene matches: 15. The germline V gene encodes CDR1 MNHEY and CDR2 SMNVEV (reference sequence). The CDR3 covers 17 residues. In DNA form, the CDR3 reads TGTGCCAGCAGCTCATCGGGACAGGGCATGTCTATCTATGGCTACACCTTC. It encodes CASSSSGQGMSIYGYTF.

This clone was counted between two and nine times. The chain couples TRBV5-4 to TRBJ1-2, with 10 bases matching TRBD1. With 4 bases clipped from V and 3 bases from J, the junction kept 3 bases outside the gene matches. The CDR3 runs 14 residues. Looked up from germline, CDR1 is SGHNT and CDR2 is YYREEE (reference sequence). The DNA for the CDR3 is TGTGCCAGCAGCCTGGGACAGGGGTACTATGGCTACACCTTC. Encoded protein: CASSLGQGYYGYTF. Full variable domain (rest looked up from reference TRBV5-4 and TRBJ1-2): ETGVTQSPTHLIKTRGQQVTLRCSSQSGHNTVSWYQQALGQGPQFIFQYYREEENGRGNFPPRFSGLQFPNYSSELNVNALELDDSALYLCASSLGQGYYGYTFGSGTRLTVV.

This chain joins TRBV5-6 and TRBJ1-1, with a tentative D call TRBD1 (6 bases). The CDR3 has 14 residues. Germline CDR1 is SGHDT and CDR2 is YYEEEE. Trimming pared 3 bases from V and 5 bases from J, leaving 14 bases between. The CDR3 is CASSWAGHTTEAFF. CDR3 bases: TGTGCCAGCAGCTGGGCGGGACATACGACTGAAGCTTTCTTT.

V gene TRBV6-5 combines with J gene TRBJ1-4, with 12 bases that match TRBD1. The germline gives CDR1 MNHEY, CDR2 SVGAGI. J was trimmed by 6 bases and V by 2 bases; bases with no gene match: 1. The CDR3 loop spans 15 amino acids. CDR3 coding DNA: TGTGCCAGCAGTTACGGGGACAGGGGGCATGAAAAACTGTTTTTT. Translated, it gives CASSYGDRGHEKLFF.

The chain links TRBV2 to TRBJ2-7, with a tentative D call TRBD1 (5 bases). Germline assignment: CDR1 SNHLY and CDR2 FYNNEI. CDR3 size: 12 residues. V lost 6 bases and J 3 bases, leaving 9 bases between the germline ends. Written as DNA, the CDR3 is TGTGCCAGCAGAGACGACAGCTACGAGCAGTACTTC. Amino acid sequence: CASRDDSYEQYF.

The chain employs TRBV5-1 and TRBJ2-5, with TRBD1 matching over 9 bases. The CDR3 runs to 16 residues. Per the germline V gene, CDR1 is SGHRS and CDR2 is YFSETQ. With V trimmed by 4 bases and J by 2 bases, 9 bases remained unmatched. CDR3 bases: TGCGCCAGCAGCAGAACCACCGGGACAGGGCAAGAGACCCAGTACTTC. Amino acids: CASSRTTGTGQETQYF. The variable domain in full, with the rest retrieved from reference TRBV5-1 and TRBJ2-5, is KAGVTQTPRYLIKTRGQQVTLSCSPISGHRSVSWYQQTPGQGLQFLFEYFSETQRNKGNFPGRFSGRQFSNSRSEMNVSTLELGDSALYLCASSRTTGTGQETQYFGPGTRLLVL.

The rearrangement links TRBV18 to TRBJ2-5, with D hard to call. This CDR3 is 12 amino acids long. The germline CDR1 and CDR2 sequences are KGHSH and LQKENI. Deletions cut 3 bases from V and 2 bases from J, with 4 bases between. CDR3 residues: CASSPIQETQYF. In DNA form, the CDR3 reads TGTGCCAGCTCACCTATACAAGAGACCCAGTACTTC.

The rearrangement uses TRBV12-3 or TRBV12-4 and TRBJ2-7; 7 bases are shared with TRBD2. V trimming: 6 bases; J trimming: 2 bases; junction bases outside the gene matches: 4. The CDR3 consists of 13 residues. CDR3 nucleotide sequence: TGTGCCAGCAGCGGGACTAAAACCTACGAGCAGTACTTC. Its protein product is CASSGTKTYEQYF.

The chain combines TRBV5-1 with TRBJ1-2; D unresolved. The CDR3 covers 13 residues. CDR1 is SGHRS, CDR2 YFSETQ, per germline. The V and J ends lost 4 bases and 6 bases respectively, with 13 bases between them. Here the CDR3 reads CASSQTTGDGYTF. DNA of the CDR3: TGCGCCAGCAGCCAAACTACTGGGGATGGCTACACCTTC.

The genes are TRBV9 and TRBJ2-3, with unresolved D. The CDR3 runs 14 residues. CDR1 is SGDLS and CDR2 is YYNGEE in the germline V gene. Trimming took 7 bases from V and 5 from J, leaving 17 bases between them. CDR3 sequence: CASRFGTGLDTQYF. DNA for the CDR3: TGTGCCAGCCGATTTGGTACGGGTCTAGATACGCAGTATTTT.

The rearrangement links TRBV27 to TRBJ1-2; TRBD1 is a possible D gene (5 bases). CDR1 is MNHEY, CDR2 SMNVEV, per germline (reference sequence). Deletions cut 10 bases from V and 6 bases from J, with 15 bases between. The CDR3 totals 12 residues. The CDR3 loop is CATRAGGNGYTF. The CDR3, as DNA: TGTGCCACCCGAGCGGGGGGGAATGGCTACACCTTC.

The CDR3 bases are TGTGCCAGCTCACCCCAGGAGGGGATGAGCCATGAGCAGTTCTTC. Its translation is CASSPQEGMSHEQFF. J is TRBJ2-1 and V is TRBV18; D might be TRBD2 (6 bases). This CDR3 spans 15 amino acids. The V end was cut by 3 bases, the J end by 8 bases, with 17 bases between. CDR1 and CDR2 from the germline V gene are KGHSH and LQKENI. Full variable domain (remainder filled in from reference TRBV18 and TRBJ2-1): NAGVMQNPRHLVRRRGQEARLRCSPMKGHSHVYWYRQLPEEGLKFMVYLQKENIIDESGMPKERFSAEFPKEGPSILRIQQVVRGDSAAYFCASSPQEGMSHEQFFGPGTRLTVL.

This clone was detected a few times. This sequence joins TRBV12-3 or TRBV12-4 and TRBJ1-3; the D is unclear. The V and J ends lost 9 bases and 5 bases respectively, with 5 bases between them. This CDR3 has 10 residues. DNA of the CDR3: TGTGCCAGTGGCCGAAACACCATATATTTT. It specifies CASGRNTIYF.

This rearrangement joins TRBV5-1 to TRBJ1-1; the D gene is possibly TRBD1 (5 bases). The ends were cut back, 2 bases at V and 1 base at J, with 6 bases in the middle. Germline V gene sequence: CDR1 SGHRS, CDR2 YFSETQ. The CDR3 is 13 residues long. The CDR3 sequence is CASSLTGNTEAFF. CDR3 DNA: TGCGCCAGCAGCTTAACAGGGAACACTGAAGCTTTCTTT.

V gene TRBV2 combines with J gene TRBJ1-6, with a weak D call TRBD1 (6 bases). Germline V gives CDR1 SNHLY, CDR2 FYNNEI. The ends were cut back, 8 bases at V and 8 bases at J, with 13 bases in the middle. This CDR3 spans 13 amino acids. CDR3 DNA sequence: TGTGCCAGCTCGGGACAAGGGGATTCACCCCTCCACTTT. Its translation: CASSGQGDSPLHF.

In its sample, this clone was seen once. J is TRBJ1-1 and V is TRBV2, with 9 positions matching TRBD1. Germline CDR1 and CDR2: SNHLY and FYNNEI. This CDR3 has 15 amino acids. V shed 6 bases and J 3 bases; nucleotides not matched to a gene: 8. The CDR3 protein is CASRRVRQGDTEAFF. The CDR3 DNA reads as TGTGCCAGCAGGCGGGTCCGACAGGGGGACACTGAAGCTTTCTTT.

This chain links TRBV11-3 with TRBJ2-1; D gene uncertain. The V gene's germline CDR1 is SGHNT and CDR2 YENEEA. The CDR3 is made up of 13 amino acids. Between the trimmed V and J ends, which lost 1 base and 9 bases, there was a span of 10 bases. The DNA of the CDR3 is TGTGCCAGCAGCTTAGTGGGTTACGGTGAGCAGTTCTTC. As protein: CASSLVGYGEQFF.